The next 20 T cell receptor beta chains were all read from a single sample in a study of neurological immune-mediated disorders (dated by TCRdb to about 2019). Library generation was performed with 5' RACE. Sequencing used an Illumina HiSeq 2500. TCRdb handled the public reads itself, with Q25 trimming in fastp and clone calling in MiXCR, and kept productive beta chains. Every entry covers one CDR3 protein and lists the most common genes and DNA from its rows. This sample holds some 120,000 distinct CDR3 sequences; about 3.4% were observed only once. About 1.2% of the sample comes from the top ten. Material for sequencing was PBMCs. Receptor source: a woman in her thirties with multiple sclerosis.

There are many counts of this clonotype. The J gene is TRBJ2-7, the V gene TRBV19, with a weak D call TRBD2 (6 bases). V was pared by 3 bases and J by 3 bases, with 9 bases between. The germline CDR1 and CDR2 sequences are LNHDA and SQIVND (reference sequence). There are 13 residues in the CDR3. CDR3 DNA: TGTGCCAGTAGTATGGTCGGGGGCTACGAGCAGTACTTC. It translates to CASSMVGGYEQYF.

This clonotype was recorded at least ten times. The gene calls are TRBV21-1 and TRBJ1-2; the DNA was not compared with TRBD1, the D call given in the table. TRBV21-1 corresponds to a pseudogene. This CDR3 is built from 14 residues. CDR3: CASKGGREIYGYTF. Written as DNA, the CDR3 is TGTGCCAGCAAAGGGGGACGGGAGATCTATGGCTACACCTTC.

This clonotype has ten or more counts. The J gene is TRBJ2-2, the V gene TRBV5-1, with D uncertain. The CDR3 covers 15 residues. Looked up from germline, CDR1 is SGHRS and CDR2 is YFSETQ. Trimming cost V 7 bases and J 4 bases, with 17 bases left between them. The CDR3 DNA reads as TGCGCCAGCGCCATGTCGCAGTCGTCCACCGGGGAGCTGTTTTTT. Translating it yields CASAMSQSSTGELFF.

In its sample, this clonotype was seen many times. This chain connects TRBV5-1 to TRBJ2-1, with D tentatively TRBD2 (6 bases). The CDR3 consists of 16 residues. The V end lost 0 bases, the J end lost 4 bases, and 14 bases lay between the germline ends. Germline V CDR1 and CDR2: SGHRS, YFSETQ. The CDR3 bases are TGCGCCAGCAGCTTGGAGGGTAGCGGCCAATACAATGAGCAGTTCTTC. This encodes CASSLEGSGQYNEQFF. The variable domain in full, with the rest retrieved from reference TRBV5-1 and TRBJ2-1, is KAGVTQTPRYLIKTRGQQVTLSCSPISGHRSVSWYQQTPGQGLQFLFEYFSETQRNKGNFPGRFSGRQFSNSRSEMNVSTLELGDSALYLCASSLEGSGQYNEQFFGPGTRLTVL.

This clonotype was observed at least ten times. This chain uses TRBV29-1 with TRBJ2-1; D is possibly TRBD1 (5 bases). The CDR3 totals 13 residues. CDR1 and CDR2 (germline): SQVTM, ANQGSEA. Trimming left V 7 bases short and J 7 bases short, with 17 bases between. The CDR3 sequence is CSAALGLMNEQFF. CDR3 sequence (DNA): TGCAGCGCGGCCCTGGGGCTCATGAATGAGCAGTTCTTC.

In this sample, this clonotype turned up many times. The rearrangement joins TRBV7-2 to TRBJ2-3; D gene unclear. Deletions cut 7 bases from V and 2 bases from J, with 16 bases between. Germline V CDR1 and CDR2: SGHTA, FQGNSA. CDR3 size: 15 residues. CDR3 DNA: TGTGCCAGCATCCTTCCCCCCTGGCCCACAGATACGCAGTATTTT. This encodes CASILPPWPTDTQYF.

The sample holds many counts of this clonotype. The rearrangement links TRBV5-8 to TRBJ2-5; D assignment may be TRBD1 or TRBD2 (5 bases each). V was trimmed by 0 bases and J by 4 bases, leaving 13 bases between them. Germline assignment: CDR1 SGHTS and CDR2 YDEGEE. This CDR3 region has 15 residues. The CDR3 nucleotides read TGTGCCAGCAGCTTGGAGGGGTTTGGAGGAGAGACCCAGTACTTC. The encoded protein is CASSLEGFGGETQYF.

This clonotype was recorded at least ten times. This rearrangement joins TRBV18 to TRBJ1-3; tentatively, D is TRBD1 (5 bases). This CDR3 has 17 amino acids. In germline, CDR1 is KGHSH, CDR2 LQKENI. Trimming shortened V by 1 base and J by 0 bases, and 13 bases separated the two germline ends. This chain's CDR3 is CASSPLKGLLSGNTIYF. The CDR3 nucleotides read TGTGCCAGCTCACCACTAAAGGGACTCCTCTCTGGAAACACCATATATTTT. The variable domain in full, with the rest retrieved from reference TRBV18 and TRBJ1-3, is NAGVMQNPRHLVRRRGQEARLRCSPMKGHSHVYWYRQLPEEGLKFMVYLQKENIIDESGMPKERFSAEFPKEGPSILRIQQVVRGDSAAYFCASSPLKGLLSGNTIYFGEGSWLTVV.

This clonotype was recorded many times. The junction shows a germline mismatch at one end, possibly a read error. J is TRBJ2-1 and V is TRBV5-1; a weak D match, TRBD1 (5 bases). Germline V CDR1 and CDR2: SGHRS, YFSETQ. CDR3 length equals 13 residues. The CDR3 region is CASSLDSYNEQFF. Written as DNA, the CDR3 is TGTGCCAGCAGCTTAGACAGCTACAATGAGCAGTTCTTC.

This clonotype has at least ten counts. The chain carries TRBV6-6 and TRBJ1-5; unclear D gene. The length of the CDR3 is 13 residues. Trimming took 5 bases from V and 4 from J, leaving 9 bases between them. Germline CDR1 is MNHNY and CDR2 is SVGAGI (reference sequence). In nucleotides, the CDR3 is TGTGCCAGCAGTCCGGGGAATAATCAGCCCCAGCATTTT. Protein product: CASSPGNNQPQHF.

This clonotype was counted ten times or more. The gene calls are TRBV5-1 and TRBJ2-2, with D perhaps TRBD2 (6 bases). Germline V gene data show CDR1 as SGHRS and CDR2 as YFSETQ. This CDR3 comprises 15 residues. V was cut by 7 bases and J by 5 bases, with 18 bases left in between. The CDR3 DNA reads TGCGCCAGCTCAAAGGCCGGGACTTCTACCGGGGAGCTGTTTTTT. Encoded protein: CASSKAGTSTGELFF.

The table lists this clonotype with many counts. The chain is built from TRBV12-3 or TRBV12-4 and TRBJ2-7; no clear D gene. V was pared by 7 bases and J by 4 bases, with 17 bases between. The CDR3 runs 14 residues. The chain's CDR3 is CASTLDGPQYEQYF. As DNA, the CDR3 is TGTGCCAGCACCCTAGACGGCCCGCAATACGAGCAGTACTTC.

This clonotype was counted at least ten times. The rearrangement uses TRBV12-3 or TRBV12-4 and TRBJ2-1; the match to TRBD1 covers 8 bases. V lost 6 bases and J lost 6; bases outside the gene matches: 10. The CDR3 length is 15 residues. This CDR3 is CASRKQGVGINEQFF. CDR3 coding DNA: TGTGCCAGCAGGAAACAGGGGGTCGGGATCAATGAGCAGTTCTTC.

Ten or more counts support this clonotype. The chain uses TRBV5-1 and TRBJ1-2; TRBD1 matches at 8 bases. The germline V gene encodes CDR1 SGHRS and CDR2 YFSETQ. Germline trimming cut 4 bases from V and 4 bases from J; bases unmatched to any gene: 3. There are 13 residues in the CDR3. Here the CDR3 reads CASSPGGGYGYTF. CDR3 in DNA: TGCGCCAGCAGCCCAGGGGGCGGCTATGGCTACACCTTC. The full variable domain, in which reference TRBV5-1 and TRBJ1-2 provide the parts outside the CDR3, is KAGVTQTPRYLIKTRGQQVTLSCSPISGHRSVSWYQQTPGQGLQFLFEYFSETQRNKGNFPGRFSGRQFSNSRSEMNVSTLELGDSALYLCASSPGGGYGYTFGSGTRLTVV.

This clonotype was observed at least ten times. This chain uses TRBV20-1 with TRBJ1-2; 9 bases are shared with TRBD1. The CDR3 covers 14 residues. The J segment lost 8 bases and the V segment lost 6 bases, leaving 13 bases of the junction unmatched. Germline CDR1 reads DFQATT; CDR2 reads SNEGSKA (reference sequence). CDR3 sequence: CSAKARDRVGGYTF. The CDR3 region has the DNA TGCAGTGCGAAAGCTCGGGACAGGGTGGGGGGCTACACCTTC.

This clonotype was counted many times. The CDR3 DNA is TGCGCCACCCGCGGGGTGGAGAATGAGCAGTTCTTC. Its translation: CATRGVENEQFF. The chain carries TRBV5-1 and TRBJ2-1, with D perhaps matching TRBD2 (6 bases). V was pared by 9 bases and J by 7 bases, with 14 bases between. Germline CDR1 is SGHRS and CDR2 is YFSETQ. CDR3 length: 12 residues.

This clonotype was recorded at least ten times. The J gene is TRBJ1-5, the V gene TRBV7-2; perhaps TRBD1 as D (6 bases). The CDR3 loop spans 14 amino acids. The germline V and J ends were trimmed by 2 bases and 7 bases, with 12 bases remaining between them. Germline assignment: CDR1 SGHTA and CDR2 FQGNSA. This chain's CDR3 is CASSLQGHGQPQHF. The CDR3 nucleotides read TGTGCCAGCAGCTTACAGGGGCACGGCCAGCCCCAGCATTTT.

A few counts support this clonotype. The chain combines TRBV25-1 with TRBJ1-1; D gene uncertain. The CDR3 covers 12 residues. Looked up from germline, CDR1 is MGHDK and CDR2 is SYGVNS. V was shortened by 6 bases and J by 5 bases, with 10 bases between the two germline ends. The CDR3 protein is CASRKGLTEAFF. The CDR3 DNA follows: TGTGCCAGCAGGAAAGGGTTGACTGAAGCTTTCTTT.

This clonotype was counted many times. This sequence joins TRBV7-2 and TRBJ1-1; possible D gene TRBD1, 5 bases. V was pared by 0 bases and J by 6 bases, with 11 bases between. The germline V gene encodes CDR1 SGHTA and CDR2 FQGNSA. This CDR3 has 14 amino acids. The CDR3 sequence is CASSLAGGGPEAFF. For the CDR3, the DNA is TGTGCCAGCAGCTTAGCGGGTGGGGGACCTGAAGCTTTCTTT.

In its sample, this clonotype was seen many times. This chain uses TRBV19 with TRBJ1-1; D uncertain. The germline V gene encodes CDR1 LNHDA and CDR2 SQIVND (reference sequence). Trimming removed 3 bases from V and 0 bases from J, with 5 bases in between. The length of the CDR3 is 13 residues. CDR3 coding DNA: TGTGCCAGTAGTATCCAGATGAACACTGAAGCTTTCTTT. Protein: CASSIQMNTEAFF.